This TCR beta chain comes out of a study of human T cells and chemical hapten exposure. As for the study in general: DPC at 2% was the sensitizing agent, placed on roughly 2 cm by roughly 2 cm of upper inner arm skin.

Germline-derived CDR1 and CDR2 are MNHNS and SASEGT. V was pared by 4 bases and J by 9 bases, with 13 bases between. The CDR3 has 13 residues. In the original processing: Sample-level TCR yields exhibited a median of roughly 96,000, with a range of about 20,000 to 690,600. TCRdb independently ran MiXCR on the RACE reads; one entry per CDR3 protein. It is TCRdb's table, rather than the study itself, that gives the V and J calls and clone size. The sample contains roughly 150,000 distinct CDR3 sequences, about an eighth of which appear only once. Time point noted: patch test 2, 6 weeks after DPC sensitization. This sample's treatment: therapeutic diphenylcyclopropenone sensitization with weekly scalp DPC. Blood was collected ahead of every patch test applied. This clonotype was counted many times.

The specimen was whole blood, collected in connection with sensitization to the hapten diphenylcyclopropenone (DPC). This TCR came from a woman between 45 and 65 years old with alopecia areata. Some clones in this sample may be carry-over from other donors' samples. V is TRBV6-1 and J is TRBJ2-1; D possibly corresponds to TRBD1 (6 bases). CDR3 in amino acids: CASSGPRGSEQFF. The CDR3 region has the DNA TGTGCCAGCAGTGGCCCTAGGGGGAGTGAGCAGTTCTTC.